This T cell receptor beta chain was identified during a study of cytomegalovirus exposure and HLA in healthy donors. General observations from the study: Researchers had no immune exposure information except CMV serostatus available. V- and J-gene trimming in TCR beta was tied to a missense DCLRE1C variant by an analysis performed later.

V was shortened by 0 bases and J by 4 bases, with 3 bases between the two germline ends. Per germline, CDR1 LGHNA and CDR2 YNFKEQ. This CDR3 region has 12 residues. Primers included in the PCR were 60 Vbeta and 13 Jbeta primers. Clones were read by immunoSEQ multiplex PCR, and TCRdb kept only the in-frame ones, dropping some. The sample holds about 120,000 clones, 65% seen once. Donors showed nominal health when sampled, although they likely had unrecorded immune exposures. This clone has just one count. Its antigen is still unknown. This chain connects TRBV4-2 to TRBJ2-5; no reliable D call. Sequenced: PBMCs. This clonotype originated in a woman aged 35 to 49 in good health and CMV-seropositive. The CDR3 bases are TGTGCCAGCAGCCAAGATCGAGAGACCCAGTACTTC. This sequence encodes CASSQDRETQYF.